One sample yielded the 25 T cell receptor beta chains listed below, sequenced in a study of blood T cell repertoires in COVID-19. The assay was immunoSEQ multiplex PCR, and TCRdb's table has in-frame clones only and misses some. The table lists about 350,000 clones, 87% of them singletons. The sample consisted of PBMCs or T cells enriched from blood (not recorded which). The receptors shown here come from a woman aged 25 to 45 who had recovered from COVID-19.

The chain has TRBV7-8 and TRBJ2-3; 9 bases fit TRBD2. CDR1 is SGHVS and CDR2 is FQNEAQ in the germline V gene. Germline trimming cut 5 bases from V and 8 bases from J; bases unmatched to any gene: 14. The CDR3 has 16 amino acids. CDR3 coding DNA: TGTGCCAGCAGCGGACTAGCGCGGACTGCTGCGGGTACGCAGTATTTT. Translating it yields CASSGLARTAAGTQYF.

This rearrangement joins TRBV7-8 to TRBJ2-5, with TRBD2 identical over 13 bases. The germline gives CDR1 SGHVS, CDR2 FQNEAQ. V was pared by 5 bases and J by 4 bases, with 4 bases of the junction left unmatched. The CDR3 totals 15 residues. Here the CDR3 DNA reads TGTGCCAGCAGCCTACTAGCGGGGGGGCGAGAGACCCAGTACTTC. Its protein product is CASSLLAGGRETQYF.

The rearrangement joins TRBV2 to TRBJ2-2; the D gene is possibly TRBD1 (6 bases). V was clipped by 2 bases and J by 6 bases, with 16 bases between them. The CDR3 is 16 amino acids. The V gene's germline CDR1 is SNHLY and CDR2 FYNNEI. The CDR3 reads CASSESAGESSGELFF. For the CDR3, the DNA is TGTGCCAGCAGTGAATCGGCAGGGGAGTCATCCGGGGAGCTGTTTTTT.

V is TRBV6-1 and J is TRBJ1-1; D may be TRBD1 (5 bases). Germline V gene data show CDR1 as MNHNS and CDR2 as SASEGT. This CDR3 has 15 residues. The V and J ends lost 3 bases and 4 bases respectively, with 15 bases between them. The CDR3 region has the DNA TGTGCCAGCAGTGAGTGGGCCAGGGTGGGCACTGAAGCTTTCTTT. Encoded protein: CASSEWARVGTEAFF.

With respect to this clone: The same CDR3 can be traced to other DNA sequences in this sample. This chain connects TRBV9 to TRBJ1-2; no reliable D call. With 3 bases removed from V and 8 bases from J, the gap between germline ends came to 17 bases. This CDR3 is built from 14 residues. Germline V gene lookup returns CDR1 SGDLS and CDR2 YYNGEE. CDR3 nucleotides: TGTGCCAGCAGCGGCGGTTCGGGGTTTGAGGGCTACACCTTC. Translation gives CASSGGSGFEGYTF.

CDR3 DNA: TGTGCCAGCAGCGACCCCATAGGGGGGGGTGACTACGAGCAGTACTTC. Encoded protein: CASSDPIGGGDYEQYF. The chain carries TRBV5-6 and TRBJ2-7; D might be TRBD2 (7 bases). The length of the CDR3 is 16 residues. Germline CDR1 is SGHDT and CDR2 is YYEEEE. The ends were cut back, 4 bases at V and 3 bases at J, with 20 bases in the middle.

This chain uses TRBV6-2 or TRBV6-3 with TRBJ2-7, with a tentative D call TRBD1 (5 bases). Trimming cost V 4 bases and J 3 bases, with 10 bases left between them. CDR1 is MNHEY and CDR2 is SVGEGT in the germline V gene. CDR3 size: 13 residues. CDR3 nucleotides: TGTGCCAGCAGTTGGGGCAACGACTACGAGCAGTACTTC. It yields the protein CASSWGNDYEQYF.

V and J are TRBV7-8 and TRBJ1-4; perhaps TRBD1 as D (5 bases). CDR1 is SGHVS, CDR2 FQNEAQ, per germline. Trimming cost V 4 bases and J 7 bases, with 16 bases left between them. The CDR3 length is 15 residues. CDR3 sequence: CASSSPGFRIEKLFF. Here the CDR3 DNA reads TGTGCCAGCAGCTCACCAGGGTTCAGGATTGAAAAACTGTTTTTT.

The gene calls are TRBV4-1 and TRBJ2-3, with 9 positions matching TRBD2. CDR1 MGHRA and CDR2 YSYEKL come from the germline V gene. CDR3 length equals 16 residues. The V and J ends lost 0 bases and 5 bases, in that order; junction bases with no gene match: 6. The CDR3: CASSQDSGGLGDTQYF. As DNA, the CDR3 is TGCGCCAGCAGCCAAGACAGCGGGGGGCTGGGAGATACGCAGTATTTT.

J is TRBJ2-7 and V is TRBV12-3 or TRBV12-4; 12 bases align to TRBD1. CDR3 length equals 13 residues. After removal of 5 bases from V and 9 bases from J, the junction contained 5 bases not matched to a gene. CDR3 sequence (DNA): TGTGCCAGCAGTCTCCGGGACAGGGGGCGGCAGTACTTC. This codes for CASSLRDRGRQYF.

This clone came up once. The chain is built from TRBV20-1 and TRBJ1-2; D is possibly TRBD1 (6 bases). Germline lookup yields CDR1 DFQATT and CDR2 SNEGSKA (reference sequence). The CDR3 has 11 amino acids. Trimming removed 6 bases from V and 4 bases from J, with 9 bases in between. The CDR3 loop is CSAGDTYGYTF. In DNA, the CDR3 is TGCAGTGCCGGGGACACCTATGGCTACACCTTC.

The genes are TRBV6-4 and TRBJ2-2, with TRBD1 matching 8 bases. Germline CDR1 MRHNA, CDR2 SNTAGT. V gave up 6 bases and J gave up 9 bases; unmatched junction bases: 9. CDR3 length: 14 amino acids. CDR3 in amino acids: CASRETGANRELFF. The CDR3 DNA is TGTGCCAGCAGAGAGACAGGGGCCAACAGGGAGCTGTTTTTT.

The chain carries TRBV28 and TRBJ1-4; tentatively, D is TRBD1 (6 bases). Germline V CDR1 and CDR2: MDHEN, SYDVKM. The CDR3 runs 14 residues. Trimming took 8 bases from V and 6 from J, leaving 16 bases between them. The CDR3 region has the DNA TGTGCCAGCTTCACCCGGGCAGGGGATGAAAAACTGTTTTTT. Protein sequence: CASFTRAGDEKLFF.

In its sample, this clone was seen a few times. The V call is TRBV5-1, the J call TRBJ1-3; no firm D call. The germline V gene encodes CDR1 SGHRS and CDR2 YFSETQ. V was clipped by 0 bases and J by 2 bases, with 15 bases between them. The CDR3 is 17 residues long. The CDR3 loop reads CASSLAFGSGTGNTIYF. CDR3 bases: TGCGCCAGCAGCTTGGCCTTTGGGTCAGGCACTGGAAACACCATATATTTT. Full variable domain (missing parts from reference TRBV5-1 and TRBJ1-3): KAGVTQTPRYLIKTRGQQVTLSCSPISGHRSVSWYQQTPGQGLQFLFEYFSETQRNKGNFPGRFSGRQFSNSRSEMNVSTLELGDSALYLCASSLAFGSGTGNTIYFGEGSWLTVV.

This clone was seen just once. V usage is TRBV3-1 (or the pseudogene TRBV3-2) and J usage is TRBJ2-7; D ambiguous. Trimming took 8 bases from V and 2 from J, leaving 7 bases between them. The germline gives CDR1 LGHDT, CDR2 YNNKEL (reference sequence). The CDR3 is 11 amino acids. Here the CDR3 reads CASSGPYEQYF. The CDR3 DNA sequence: TGTGCCAGCTCAGGCCCCTACGAGCAGTACTTC.

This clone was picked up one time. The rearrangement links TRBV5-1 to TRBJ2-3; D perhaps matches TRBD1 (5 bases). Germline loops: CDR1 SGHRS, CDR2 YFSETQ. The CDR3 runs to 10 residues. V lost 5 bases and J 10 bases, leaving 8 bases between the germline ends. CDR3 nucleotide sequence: TGCGCCAGCAGAGGGGAAGCGCAGTATTTT. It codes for CASRGEAQYF.

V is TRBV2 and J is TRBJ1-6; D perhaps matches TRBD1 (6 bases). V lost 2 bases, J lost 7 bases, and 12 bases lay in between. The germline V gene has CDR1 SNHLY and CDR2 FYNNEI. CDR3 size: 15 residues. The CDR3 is CASSEIHQGNSPLHF. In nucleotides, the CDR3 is TGTGCCAGCAGTGAAATACATCAGGGGAATTCACCCCTCCACTTT.

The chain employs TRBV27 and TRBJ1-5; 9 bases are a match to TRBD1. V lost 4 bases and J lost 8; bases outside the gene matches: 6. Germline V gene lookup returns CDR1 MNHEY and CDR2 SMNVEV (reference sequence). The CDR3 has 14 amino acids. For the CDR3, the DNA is TGTGCCAGCAGTTCAACAGGGGGCTGGGAGCCCCAGCATTTT. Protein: CASSSTGGWEPQHF.

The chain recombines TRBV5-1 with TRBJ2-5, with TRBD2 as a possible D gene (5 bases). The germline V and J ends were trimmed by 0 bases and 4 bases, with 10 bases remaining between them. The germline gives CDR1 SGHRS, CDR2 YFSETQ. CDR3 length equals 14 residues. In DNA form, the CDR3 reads TGCGCCAGCAGCTTGGCCGGACTTGTAGAGACCCAGTACTTC. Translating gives CASSLAGLVETQYF. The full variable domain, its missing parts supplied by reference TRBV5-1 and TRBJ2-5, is KAGVTQTPRYLIKTRGQQVTLSCSPISGHRSVSWYQQTPGQGLQFLFEYFSETQRNKGNFPGRFSGRQFSNSRSEMNVSTLELGDSALYLCASSLAGLVETQYFGPGTRLLVL.

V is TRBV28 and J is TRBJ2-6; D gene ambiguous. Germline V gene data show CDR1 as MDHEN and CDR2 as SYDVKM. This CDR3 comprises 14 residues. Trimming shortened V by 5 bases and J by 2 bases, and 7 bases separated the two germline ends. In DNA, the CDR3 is TGTGCCAGCAGTCTCCCGGCTGGGGCCAACGTCCTGACTTTC. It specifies CASSLPAGANVLTF.

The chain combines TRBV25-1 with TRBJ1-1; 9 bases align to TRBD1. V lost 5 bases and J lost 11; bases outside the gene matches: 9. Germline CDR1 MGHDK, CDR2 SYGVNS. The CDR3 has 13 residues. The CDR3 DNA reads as TGTGCCAGCAGTCAGGGACAGGGAGGTTTGGCTTTCTTT. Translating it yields CASSQGQGGLAFF.

CDR3 coding DNA: TGTGCCAGCAGCATAGGGGGGACAGGGGTAGAGACCCAGTACTTC. Translation: CASSIGGTGVETQYF. This chain joins TRBV5-6 and TRBJ2-5; 10 bases align to TRBD1. V shed 4 bases and J 4 bases; nucleotides not matched to a gene: 7. Per germline, CDR1 SGHDT and CDR2 YYEEEE. The CDR3 extends over 15 amino acids.

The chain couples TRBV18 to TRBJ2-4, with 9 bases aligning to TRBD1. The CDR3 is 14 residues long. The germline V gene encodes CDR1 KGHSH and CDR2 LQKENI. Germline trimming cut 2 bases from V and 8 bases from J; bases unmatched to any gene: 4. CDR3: CASSPTTGGDIQYF. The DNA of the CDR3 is TGTGCCAGCTCACCAACGACAGGGGGGGACATTCAGTACTTC. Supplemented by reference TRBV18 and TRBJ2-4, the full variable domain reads NAGVMQNPRHLVRRRGQEARLRCSPMKGHSHVYWYRQLPEEGLKFMVYLQKENIIDESGMPKERFSAEFPKEGPSILRIQQVVRGDSAAYFCASSPTTGGDIQYFGAGTRLSVL.

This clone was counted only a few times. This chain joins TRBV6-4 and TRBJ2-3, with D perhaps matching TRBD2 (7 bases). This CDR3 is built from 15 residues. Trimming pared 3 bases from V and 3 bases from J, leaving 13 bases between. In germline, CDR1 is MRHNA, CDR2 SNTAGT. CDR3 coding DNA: TGTGCCAGCAGTGAGGGAGGGGGAGAAACAGATACGCAGTATTTT. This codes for CASSEGGGETDTQYF.

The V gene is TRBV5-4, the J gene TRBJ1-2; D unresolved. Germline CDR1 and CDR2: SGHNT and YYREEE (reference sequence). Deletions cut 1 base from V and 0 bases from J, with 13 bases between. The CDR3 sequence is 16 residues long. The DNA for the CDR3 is TGTGCCAGCAGCTTGTCTAGTGGTTCGGCTAACTATGGCTACACCTTC. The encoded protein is CASSLSSGSANYGYTF.